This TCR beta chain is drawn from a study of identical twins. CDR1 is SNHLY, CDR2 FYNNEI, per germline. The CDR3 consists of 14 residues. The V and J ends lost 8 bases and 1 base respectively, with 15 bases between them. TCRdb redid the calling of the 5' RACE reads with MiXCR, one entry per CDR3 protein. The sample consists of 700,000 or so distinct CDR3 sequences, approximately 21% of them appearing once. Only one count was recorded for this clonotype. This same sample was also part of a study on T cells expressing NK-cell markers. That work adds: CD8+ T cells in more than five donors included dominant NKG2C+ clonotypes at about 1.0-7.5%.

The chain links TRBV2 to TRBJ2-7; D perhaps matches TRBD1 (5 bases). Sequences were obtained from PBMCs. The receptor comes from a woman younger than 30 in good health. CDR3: CASGRQLQSYEQYF. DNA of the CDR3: TGTGCCAGCGGAAGACAGCTCCAGTCCTACGAGCAGTACTTC. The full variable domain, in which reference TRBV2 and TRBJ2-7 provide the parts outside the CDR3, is EPEVTQTPSHQVTQMGQEVILRCVPISNHLYFYWYRQILGQKVEFLVSFYNNEISEKSEIFDDQFSVERPDGSNFTLKIRSTKLEDSAMYFCASGRQLQSYEQYFGPGTRLTVT.